This T cell receptor (beta chain) stems from a study of blood T cell repertoires in COVID-19. Study-level information: Whether acute or convalescent, the COVID-19 samples came from the United States, Italy and Spain. The cDNA or gDNA used as material had been derived from T cells, B-cell-depleted T cells, or PBMCs.

TCRdb's table, derived via immunoSEQ multiplex PCR, lists solely in-frame clones and lacks some. The sample includes 130,000 or so clones, 80% to 90% of them seen just once. This CDR3 spans 15 amino acids. Trimming removed 4 bases from V and 5 bases from J; junction bases left unmatched: 5. Germline CDR1 reads SGHNT; CDR2 reads YENEEA. The specimen sequenced was peripheral blood. This clonotype was sampled from a man aged 45-65 years with active or convalescent COVID-19. The chain combines TRBV11-3 with TRBJ2-3; 11 bases fit TRBD2. This CDR3 reads CASSYSGRALDTQYF. In DNA form, the CDR3 reads TGTGCCAGCAGCTATAGCGGGAGGGCCCTAGATACGCAGTATTTT.